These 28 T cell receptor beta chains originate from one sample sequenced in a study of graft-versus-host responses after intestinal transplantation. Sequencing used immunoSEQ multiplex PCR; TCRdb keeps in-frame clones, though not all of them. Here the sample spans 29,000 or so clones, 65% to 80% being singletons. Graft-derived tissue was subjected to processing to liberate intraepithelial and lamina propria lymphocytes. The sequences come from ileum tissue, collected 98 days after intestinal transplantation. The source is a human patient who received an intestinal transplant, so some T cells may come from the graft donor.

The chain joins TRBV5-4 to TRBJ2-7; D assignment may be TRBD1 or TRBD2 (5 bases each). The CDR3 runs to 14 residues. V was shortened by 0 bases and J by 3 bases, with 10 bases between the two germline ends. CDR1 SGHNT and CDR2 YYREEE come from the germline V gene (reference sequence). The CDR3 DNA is TGTGCCAGCAGCTTGGGGGGACCAGGCTACGAGCAGTACTTC. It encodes CASSLGGPGYEQYF. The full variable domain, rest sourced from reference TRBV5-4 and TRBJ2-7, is ETGVTQSPTHLIKTRGQQVTLRCSSQSGHNTVSWYQQALGQGPQFIFQYYREEENGRGNFPPRFSGLQFPNYSSELNVNALELDDSALYLCASSLGGPGYEQYFGPGTRLTVT.

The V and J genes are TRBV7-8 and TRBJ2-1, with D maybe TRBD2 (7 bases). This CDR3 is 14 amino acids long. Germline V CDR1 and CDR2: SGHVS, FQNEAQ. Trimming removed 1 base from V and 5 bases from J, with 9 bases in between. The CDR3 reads CASSLEGGNNEQFF. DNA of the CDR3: TGTGCCAGCAGCTTAGAGGGGGGGAACAATGAGCAGTTCTTC.

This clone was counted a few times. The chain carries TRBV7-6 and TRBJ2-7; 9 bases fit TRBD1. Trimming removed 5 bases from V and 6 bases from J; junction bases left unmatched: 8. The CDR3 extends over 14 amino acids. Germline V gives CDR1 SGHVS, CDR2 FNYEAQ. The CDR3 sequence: CASSQTGQGGEQYF. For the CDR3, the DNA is TGTGCCAGCAGCCAGACGGGACAGGGCGGCGAGCAGTACTTC.

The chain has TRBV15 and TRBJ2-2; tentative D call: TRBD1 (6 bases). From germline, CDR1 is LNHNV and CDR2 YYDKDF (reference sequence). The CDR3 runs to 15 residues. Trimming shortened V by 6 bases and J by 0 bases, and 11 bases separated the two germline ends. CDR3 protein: CATSRTASNTGELFF. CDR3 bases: TGTGCCACCAGTAGGACAGCCTCGAACACCGGGGAGCTGTTTTTT.

CDR3 protein: CASSAEGGTDTQYF. For the CDR3, the DNA is TGTGCCAGCAGCGCAGAGGGGGGCACAGATACGCAGTATTTT. The chain combines TRBV9 with TRBJ2-3; a weak D match, TRBD1 (6 bases). Per germline, CDR1 SGDLS and CDR2 YYNGEE. This CDR3 is 14 amino acids long. Trimming took 3 bases from V and 1 from J, leaving 9 bases between them. The variable domain in full, with the rest retrieved from reference TRBV9 and TRBJ2-3, is DSGVTQTPKHLITATGQRVTLRCSPRSGDLSVYWYQQSLDQGLQFLIQYYNGEERAKGNILERFSAQQFPDLHSELNLSSLELGDSALYFCASSAEGGTDTQYFGPGTRLTVL.

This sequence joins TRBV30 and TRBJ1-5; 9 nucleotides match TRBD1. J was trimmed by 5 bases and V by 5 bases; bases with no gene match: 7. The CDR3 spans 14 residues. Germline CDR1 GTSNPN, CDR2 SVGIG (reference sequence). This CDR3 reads CAWGGQGPHQPQHF. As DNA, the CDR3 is TGTGCCTGGGGGGGACAGGGACCTCATCAGCCCCAGCATTTT.

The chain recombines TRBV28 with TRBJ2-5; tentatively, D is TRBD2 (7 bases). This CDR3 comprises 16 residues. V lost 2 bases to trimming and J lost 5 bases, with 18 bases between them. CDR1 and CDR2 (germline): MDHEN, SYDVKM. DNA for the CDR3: TGTGCCAGCAGTTTAGTTCCCGGGGGGCGCGGTGAGACCCAGTACTTC. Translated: CASSLVPGGRGETQYF.

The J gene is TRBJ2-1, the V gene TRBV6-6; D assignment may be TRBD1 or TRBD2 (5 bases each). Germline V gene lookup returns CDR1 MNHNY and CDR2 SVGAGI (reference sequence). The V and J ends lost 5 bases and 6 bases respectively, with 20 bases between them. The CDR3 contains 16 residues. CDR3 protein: CASSPLGDGAFNEQFF. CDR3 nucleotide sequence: TGTGCCAGCAGTCCACTCGGGGACGGAGCCTTCAATGAGCAGTTCTTC.

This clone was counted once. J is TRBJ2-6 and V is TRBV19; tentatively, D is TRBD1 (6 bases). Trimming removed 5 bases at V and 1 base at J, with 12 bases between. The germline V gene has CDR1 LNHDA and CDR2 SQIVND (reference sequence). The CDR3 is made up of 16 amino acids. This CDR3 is CASSPQQGSGANVLTF. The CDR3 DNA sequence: TGTGCCAGTAGTCCCCAACAGGGTTCTGGGGCCAACGTCCTGACTTTC.

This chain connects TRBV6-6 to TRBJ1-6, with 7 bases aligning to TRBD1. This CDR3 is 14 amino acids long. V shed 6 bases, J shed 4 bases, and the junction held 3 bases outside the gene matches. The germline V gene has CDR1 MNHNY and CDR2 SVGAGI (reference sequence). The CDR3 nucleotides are TGTGCCAGCAGAAAGGGACAGTATAATTCACCCCTCCACTTT. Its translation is CASRKGQYNSPLHF.

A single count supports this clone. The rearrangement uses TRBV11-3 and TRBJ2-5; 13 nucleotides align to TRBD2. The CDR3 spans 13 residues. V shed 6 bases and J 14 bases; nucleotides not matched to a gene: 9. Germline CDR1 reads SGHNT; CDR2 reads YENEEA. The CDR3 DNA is TGTGCCAGCAGATTACTAGCGGGGGGGCCGGTTTACTTC. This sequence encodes CASRLLAGGPVYF.

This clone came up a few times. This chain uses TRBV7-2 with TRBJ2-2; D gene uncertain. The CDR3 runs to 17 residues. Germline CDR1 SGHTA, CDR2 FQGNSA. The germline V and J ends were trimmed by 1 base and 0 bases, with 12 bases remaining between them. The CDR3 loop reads CASSLGGRQTNTGELFF. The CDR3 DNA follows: TGTGCCAGCAGCTTAGGAGGTCGGCAGACGAACACCGGGGAGCTGTTTTTT.

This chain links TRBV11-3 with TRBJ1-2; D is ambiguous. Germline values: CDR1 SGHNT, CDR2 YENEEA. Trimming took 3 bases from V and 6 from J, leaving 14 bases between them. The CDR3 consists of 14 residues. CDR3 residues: CASSLSTSPHGYTF. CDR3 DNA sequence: TGTGCCAGCAGCTTGTCGACGAGCCCTCATGGCTACACCTTC.

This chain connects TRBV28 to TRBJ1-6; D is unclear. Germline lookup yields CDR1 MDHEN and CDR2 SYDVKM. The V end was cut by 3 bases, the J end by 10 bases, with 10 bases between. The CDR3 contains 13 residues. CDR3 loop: CASSFGSPSPLHF. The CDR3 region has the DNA TGTGCCAGCAGTTTTGGCAGCCCGTCACCCCTCCACTTT.

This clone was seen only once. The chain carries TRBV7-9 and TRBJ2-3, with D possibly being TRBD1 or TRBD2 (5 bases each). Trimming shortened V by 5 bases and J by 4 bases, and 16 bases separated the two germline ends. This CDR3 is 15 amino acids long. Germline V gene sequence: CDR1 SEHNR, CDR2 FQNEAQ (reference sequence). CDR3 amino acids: CASSPEAQGADTQYF. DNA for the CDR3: TGTGCCAGCAGCCCAGAGGCGCAGGGAGCAGATACGCAGTATTTT.

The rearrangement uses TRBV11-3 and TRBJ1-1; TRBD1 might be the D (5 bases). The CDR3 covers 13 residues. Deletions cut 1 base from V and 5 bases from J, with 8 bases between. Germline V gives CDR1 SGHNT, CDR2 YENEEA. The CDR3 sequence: CASSLAEGTEAFF. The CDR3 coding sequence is TGTGCCAGCAGCTTAGCCGAGGGGACTGAAGCTTTCTTT.

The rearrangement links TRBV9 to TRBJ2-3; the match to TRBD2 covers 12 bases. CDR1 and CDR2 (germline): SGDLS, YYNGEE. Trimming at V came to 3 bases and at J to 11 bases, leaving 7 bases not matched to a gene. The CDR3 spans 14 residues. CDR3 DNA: TGTGCCAGCAGCGCTAGCGGGGGGGCTCTGGGGCAGTATTTT. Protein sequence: CASSASGGALGQYF.

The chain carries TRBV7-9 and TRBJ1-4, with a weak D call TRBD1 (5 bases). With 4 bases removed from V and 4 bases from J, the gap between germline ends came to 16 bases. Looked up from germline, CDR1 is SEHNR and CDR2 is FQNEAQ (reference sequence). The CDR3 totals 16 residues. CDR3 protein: CASSWIAVGDNEKLFF. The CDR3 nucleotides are TGTGCCAGCAGCTGGATCGCGGTGGGGGATAATGAAAAACTGTTTTTT. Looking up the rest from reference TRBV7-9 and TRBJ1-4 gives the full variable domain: DTGVSQNPRHKITKRGQNVTFRCDPISEHNRLYWYRQTLGQGPEFLTYFQNEAQLEKSRLLSDRFSAERPKGSFSTLEIQRTEQGDSAMYLCASSWIAVGDNEKLFFGSGTQLSVL.

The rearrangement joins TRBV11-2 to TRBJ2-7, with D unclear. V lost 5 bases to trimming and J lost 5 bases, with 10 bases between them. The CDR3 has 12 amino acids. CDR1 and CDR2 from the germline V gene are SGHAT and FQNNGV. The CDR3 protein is CASSRTEDEQYF. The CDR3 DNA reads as TGTGCCAGCAGCCGTACAGAAGACGAGCAGTACTTC.

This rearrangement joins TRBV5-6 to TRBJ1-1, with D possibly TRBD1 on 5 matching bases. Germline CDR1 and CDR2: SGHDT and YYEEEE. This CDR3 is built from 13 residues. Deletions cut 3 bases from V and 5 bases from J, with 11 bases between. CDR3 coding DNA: TGTGCCAGCAGCTCAAGACAGCATACTGAAGCTTTCTTT. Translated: CASSSRQHTEAFF.

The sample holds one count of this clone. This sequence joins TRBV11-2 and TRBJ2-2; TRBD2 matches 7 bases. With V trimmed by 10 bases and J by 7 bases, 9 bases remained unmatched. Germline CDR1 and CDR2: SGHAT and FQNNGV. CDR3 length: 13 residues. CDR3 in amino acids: CAIPGGLSGELFF. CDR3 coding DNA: TGTGCCATCCCGGGGGGTCTCAGCGGGGAGCTGTTTTTT.

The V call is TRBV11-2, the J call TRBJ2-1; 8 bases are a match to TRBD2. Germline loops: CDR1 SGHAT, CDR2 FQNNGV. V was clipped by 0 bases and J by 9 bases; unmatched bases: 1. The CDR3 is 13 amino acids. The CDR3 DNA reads TGTGCCAGCAGCTTAGAACTAGCGGTTGAGCAGTTCTTC. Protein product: CASSLELAVEQFF. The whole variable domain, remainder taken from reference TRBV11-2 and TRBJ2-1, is EAGVAQSPRYKIIEKRQSVAFWCNPISGHATLYWYQQILGQGPKLLIQFQNNGVVDDSQLPKDRFSAERLKGVDSTLKIQPAKLEDSAVYLCASSLELAVEQFFGPGTRLTVL.

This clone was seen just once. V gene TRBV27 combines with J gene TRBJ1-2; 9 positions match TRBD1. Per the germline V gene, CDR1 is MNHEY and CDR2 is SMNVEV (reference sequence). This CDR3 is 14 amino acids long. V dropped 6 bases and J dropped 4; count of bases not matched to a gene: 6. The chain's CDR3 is CASSTVTGGYGYTF. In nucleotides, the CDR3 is TGTGCCAGCAGCACCGTGACAGGGGGCTATGGCTACACCTTC.

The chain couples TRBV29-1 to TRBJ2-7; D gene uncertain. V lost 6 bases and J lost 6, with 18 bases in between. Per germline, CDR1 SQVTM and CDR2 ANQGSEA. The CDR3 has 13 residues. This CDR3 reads CSVNHPLTREQYF. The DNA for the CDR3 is TGCAGCGTCAACCACCCTTTGACTCGCGAGCAGTACTTC.

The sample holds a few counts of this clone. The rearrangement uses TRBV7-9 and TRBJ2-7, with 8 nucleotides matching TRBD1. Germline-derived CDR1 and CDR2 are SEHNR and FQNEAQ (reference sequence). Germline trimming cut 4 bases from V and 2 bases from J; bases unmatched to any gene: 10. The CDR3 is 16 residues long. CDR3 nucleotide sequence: TGTGCCAGCAGCTCGCCCGGACAGGGAGTCCCCTACGAGCAGTACTTC. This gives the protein CASSSPGQGVPYEQYF.

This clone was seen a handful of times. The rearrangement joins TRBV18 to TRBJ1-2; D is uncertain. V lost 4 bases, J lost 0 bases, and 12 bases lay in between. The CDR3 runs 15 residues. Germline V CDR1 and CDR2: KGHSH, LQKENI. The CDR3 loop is CASSRAGITNYGYTF. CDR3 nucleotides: TGTGCCAGCTCACGAGCCGGGATCACTAACTATGGCTACACCTTC. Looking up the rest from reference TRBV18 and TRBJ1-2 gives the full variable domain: NAGVMQNPRHLVRRRGQEARLRCSPMKGHSHVYWYRQLPEEGLKFMVYLQKENIIDESGMPKERFSAEFPKEGPSILRIQQVVRGDSAAYFCASSRAGITNYGYTFGSGTRLTVV.

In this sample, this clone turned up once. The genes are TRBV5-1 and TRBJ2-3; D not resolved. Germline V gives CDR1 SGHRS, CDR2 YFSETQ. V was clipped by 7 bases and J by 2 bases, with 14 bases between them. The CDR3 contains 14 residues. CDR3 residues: CASCLGFFTDTQYF. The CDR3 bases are TGCGCCAGCTGCCTCGGATTCTTCACAGATACGCAGTATTTT.

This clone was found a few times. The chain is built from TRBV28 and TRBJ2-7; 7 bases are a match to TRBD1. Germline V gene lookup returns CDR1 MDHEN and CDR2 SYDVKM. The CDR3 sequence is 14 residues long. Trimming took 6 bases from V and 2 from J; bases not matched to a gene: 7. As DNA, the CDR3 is TGTGCCAGCAGCTACAGGGGTCCCCCCTACGAGCAGTACTTC. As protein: CASSYRGPPYEQYF.